The T cell receptor (beta chain) under discussion was sequenced for a study of blood T cell repertoires in COVID-19 (dated by TCRdb to 2019 to 2021). For the wider study: Collaborator samples came from the United States, Italy and Spain and covered acute and convalescent phases of COVID-19. The material from the prospective study consisted of cDNA or gDNA derived from T cells, B-cell-depleted T cells, or PBMCs. Deeply sampled blood TCRbeta repertoires from subjects exposed to, actively infected with, or recovered from COVID-19 were included in the dataset. The repertoires were released in a freely available public database meant as a resource for research on the immune response to SARS-CoV-2. The samples were drawn from two sources: the first 160 participants of the ongoing ImmuneRACE study, and 1,200 or so subjects contributed by 6 global collaborators. A de-identified subject ID, COVID-19 status, age in years and sex were almost always included in the sample metadata. Where available, HLA class I and class II types were obtained from metadata supplied by the sample provider rather than from assay-based typing.

TCRbeta CDR3 regions were amplified from genomic DNA using the immunoSEQ Assay, a bias-controlled multiplex PCR. On the study's bioinformatics: Within the assay, amplification of reference gene primers was used to estimate how many nucleated cells each sample contained. To quantify the absolute abundance of each unique TCRbeta CDR3 rearrangement, sequence reads were collapsed and filtered. For each sample, productive Simpson clonality was calculated by taking the square root of Simpson's diversity index across productive rearrangements. TCRdb mirrors the immuneACCESS table, restricted to in-frame sequences. Some clones are absent from its copies; in checked studies, under half trace to an unresolved V gene, and the reason for the others is unknown. D and trimming come from the DNA, and the V and J calls and clone size come from that table. Counted in this sample were more than 200,000 clones; around 85% of them appeared once. Around 8% of the sample rests with the top ten.

From a lookup of the germline V gene, CDR1 and CDR2 are SGHRS and YFSETQ. The CDR3 holds 15 amino acids from the cysteine to the phenylalanine. The CDR3 DNA has 45 bases and is translated from base 1. V lost 1 base and J lost 2 bases, and the count of bases not matched to a germline gene is 4. Concerning this clone itself: The clone's antigen remains unknown. Base-call qualities are not available, and no considerably larger clone is one nucleotide away.

General conclusions and limits of the study: The quantity of clinical and demographic metadata differed by source and by participant and was supplied without curation.

The collaborating institutions used their own protocols to collect whole blood in K2EDTA tubes. For TCRbeta analysis, collaborators shipped samples as frozen whole blood, isolated PBMCs, or DNA extracted from either of those sample types. Sequencing input: peripheral blood. Recombination connected TRBV5-1 to TRBJ1-2; 8 of the junction bases match TRBD1. This TCR was recovered from a woman over 75 with acute or convalescent COVID-19. Read as DNA, the sequence is TGCGCCAGCAGCTTGTCAGGGGGCCCAAACTATGGCTACACCTTC. This yields the protein CASSLSGGPNYGYTF.